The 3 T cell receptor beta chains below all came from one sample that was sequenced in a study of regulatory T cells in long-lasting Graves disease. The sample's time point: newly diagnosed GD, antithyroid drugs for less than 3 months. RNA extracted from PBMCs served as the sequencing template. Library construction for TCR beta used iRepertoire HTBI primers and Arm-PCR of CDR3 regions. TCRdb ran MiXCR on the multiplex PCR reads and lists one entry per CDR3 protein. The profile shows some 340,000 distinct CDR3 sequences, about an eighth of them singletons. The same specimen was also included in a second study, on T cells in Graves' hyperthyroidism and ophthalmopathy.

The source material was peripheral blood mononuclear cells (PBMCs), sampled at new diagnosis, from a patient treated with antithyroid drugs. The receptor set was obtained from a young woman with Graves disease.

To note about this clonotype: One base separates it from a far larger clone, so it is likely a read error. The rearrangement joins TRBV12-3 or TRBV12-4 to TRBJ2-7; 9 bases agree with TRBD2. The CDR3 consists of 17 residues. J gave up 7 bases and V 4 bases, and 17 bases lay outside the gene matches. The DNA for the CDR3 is TGTGCCAGCAGTTCCCTTAGCGGGGGCACTACCTACAATGAGCAGTACTTC. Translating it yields CASSSLSGGTTYNEQYF.

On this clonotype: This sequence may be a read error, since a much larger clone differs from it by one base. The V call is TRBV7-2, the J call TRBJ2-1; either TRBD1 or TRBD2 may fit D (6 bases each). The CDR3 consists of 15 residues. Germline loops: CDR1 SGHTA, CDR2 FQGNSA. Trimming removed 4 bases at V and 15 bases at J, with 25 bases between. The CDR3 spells CASSSLPESGAEWFF. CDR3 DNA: TGTGCCAGCAGCTCACTTCCCGAGTCGGGGGCAGAGTGGTTCTTC.

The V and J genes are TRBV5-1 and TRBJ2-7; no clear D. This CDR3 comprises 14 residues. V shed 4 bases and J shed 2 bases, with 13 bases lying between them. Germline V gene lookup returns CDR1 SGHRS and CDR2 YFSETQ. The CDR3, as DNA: TGCGCCAGCAGCGCCTCGGTGGCAGCCTACGAGCAGTACTTC. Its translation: CASSASVAAYEQYF.